This record looks at one TCR beta chain sequence and its context. Antigen unknown. This sample was taken from a study of T cell repertoires in cytomegalovirus infection. Study as a whole: CMV infection together with matching HLA type was indicated by public TCR beta signatures.

Points from the study as a whole: CMV-specific TCR beta clonotypes restricted by HLA-C were the ones dominating the ex vivo response. Cumulative frequency (of public TCR beta family members) identified carriers of CMV plus the relevant HLA.

TCRdb analysed the reads with MiXCR anew, one entry per CDR3 protein. The sample consists of nearly 700,000 distinct CDR3 sequences, 33% of them appearing once. J gave up 1 base and V 0 bases, and 10 bases lay outside the gene matches. The CDR3 consists of 18 residues. Germline V lookup: CDR1 LNHNV, CDR2 YYDKDF (reference sequence). This clonotype was sampled from a human donor in good health (CMV status not recorded). Some clones in this sample may be carry-over from other donors' samples. The rearrangement links TRBV15 to TRBJ2-5, with 8 bases that match TRBD2. Material: cultured PBMCs, obtained from culture after CMV antigen stimulation. CDR3 nucleotides: TGTGCCACCAGCAGAGATGGGCGGCTAGCGGGCTTCCAAGAGACCCAGTACTTC. It codes for CATSRDGRLAGFQETQYF.